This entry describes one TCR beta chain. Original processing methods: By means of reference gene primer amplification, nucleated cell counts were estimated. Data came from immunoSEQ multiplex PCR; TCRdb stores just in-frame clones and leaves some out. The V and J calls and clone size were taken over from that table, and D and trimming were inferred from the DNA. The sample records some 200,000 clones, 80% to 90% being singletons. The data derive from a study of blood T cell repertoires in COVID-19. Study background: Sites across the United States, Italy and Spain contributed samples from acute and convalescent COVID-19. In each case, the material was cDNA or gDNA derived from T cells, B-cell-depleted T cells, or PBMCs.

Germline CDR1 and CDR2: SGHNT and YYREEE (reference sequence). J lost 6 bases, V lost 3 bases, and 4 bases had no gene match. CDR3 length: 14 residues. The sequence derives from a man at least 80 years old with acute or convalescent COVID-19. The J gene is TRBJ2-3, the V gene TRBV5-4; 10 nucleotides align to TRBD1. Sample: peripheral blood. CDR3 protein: CASSYWTGGDTQYF. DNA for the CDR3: TGTGCCAGCAGCTACTGGACAGGGGGGGATACGCAGTATTTT. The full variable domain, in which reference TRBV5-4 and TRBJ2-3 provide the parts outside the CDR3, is ETGVTQSPTHLIKTRGQQVTLRCSSQSGHNTVSWYQQALGQGPQFIFQYYREEENGRGNFPPRFSGLQFPNYSSELNVNALELDDSALYLCASSYWTGGDTQYFGPGTRLTVL.